Shown below are 11 T cell receptor beta chains from a single sample sequenced in a study of blood T cells in healthy people across ages. For the second PCR, which ran for about 6 to 12 cycles, a sample-barcoded 5' primer and a J-beta primer mix were used. TCRdb fed the 5' RACE reads into MiXCR, producing one record per CDR3 protein. Of about 770,000 distinct CDR3 sequences listed, approximately 44% are singletons. The sequencing sample was made of blood. These receptors were taken from a man in his sixties in good health.

The V call is TRBV27, the J call TRBJ2-7; D not resolved. Trimming shortened V by 3 bases and J by 2 bases, and 11 bases separated the two germline ends. This CDR3 has 14 residues. Germline lookup yields CDR1 MNHEY and CDR2 SMNVEV (reference sequence). This CDR3 is CASSFAGNPYEQYF. As DNA, the CDR3 is TGTGCCAGCAGTTTCGCTGGTAATCCCTACGAGCAGTACTTC.

The rearrangement joins TRBV20-1 to TRBJ2-5; the match to TRBD2 covers 12 bases. The V gene's germline CDR1 is DFQATT and CDR2 SNEGSKA (reference sequence). CDR3 length equals 14 residues. With V trimmed by 2 bases and J by 11 bases, 9 bases remained unmatched. The CDR3: CSARLAGGLREQYF. Written as DNA, the CDR3 is TGCAGTGCTAGACTAGCGGGGGGGCTCAGGGAGCAGTACTTC.

This clonotype has more than one count but fewer than ten. This chain connects TRBV7-8 to TRBJ1-1; D perhaps matches TRBD1 (5 bases). Germline values: CDR1 SGHVS, CDR2 FQNEAQ. The CDR3 loop spans 16 amino acids. V was cut by 5 bases and J by 1 base, with 17 bases left in between. The CDR3 nucleotides read TGTGCCAGCAGCCCCCGACGAGGGGCTTGGAACACTGAAGCTTTCTTT. This gives the protein CASSPRRGAWNTEAFF.

The rearrangement joins TRBV5-5 to TRBJ2-7; 9 bases are a match to TRBD1. V was pared by 4 bases and J by 2 bases, with 4 bases of the junction left unmatched. The CDR3 has 14 amino acids. Germline V CDR1 and CDR2: SGHKS, YYEKEE (reference sequence). The CDR3: CASSVGTGPYEQYF. The CDR3 coding sequence is TGTGCCAGCAGCGTGGGGACAGGGCCCTACGAGCAGTACTTC.

Only one count was recorded for this clonotype. This chain links TRBV24-1 with TRBJ1-5, with 7 bases fitting TRBD1. Unmatched junction bases numbered 5, after V lost 5 bases and J lost 5 bases. The length of the CDR3 is 14 residues. Germline V lookup: CDR1 KGHDR, CDR2 SFDVKD. CDR3 protein: CATSVRDRDQPQHF. The CDR3 DNA sequence: TGTGCCACCAGTGTGAGGGACAGAGATCAGCCCCAGCATTTT.

This clonotype has just a few counts. The chain couples TRBV11-2 to TRBJ2-5; 9 nucleotides agree with TRBD1. The germline gives CDR1 SGHAT, CDR2 FQNNGV. V lost 0 bases to trimming and J lost 7 bases; unmatched junction nucleotides: 9. The CDR3 runs to 16 residues. The CDR3: CASSLDHVQGQGTQYF. The CDR3 coding sequence is TGTGCCAGCAGCTTAGATCACGTGCAGGGACAGGGGACCCAGTACTTC.

The rearrangement joins TRBV20-1 to TRBJ2-3; possible D gene TRBD2, 6 bases. V was trimmed by 2 bases and J by 3 bases, leaving 9 bases between them. Germline V CDR1 and CDR2: DFQATT, SNEGSKA (reference sequence). The CDR3 loop spans 13 amino acids. CDR3 protein: CSARWGVTDTQYF. The CDR3 coding sequence is TGCAGTGCTAGATGGGGGGTAACAGATACGCAGTATTTT.

This clonotype appeared a few times. The chain recombines TRBV7-9 with TRBJ2-3, with 10 nucleotides matching TRBD1. Germline V gene data show CDR1 as SEHNR and CDR2 as FQNEAQ (reference sequence). The CDR3 is 16 amino acids. J lost 4 bases, V lost 4 bases, and 8 bases had no gene match. CDR3 sequence reads: CASSSPEGQGSDTQYF. The CDR3 bases are TGTGCCAGCAGCTCGCCAGAGGGACAGGGGTCAGATACGCAGTATTTT.

This clonotype came up a few times. The V gene is TRBV27, the J gene TRBJ2-7, with D unresolved. The germline gives CDR1 MNHEY, CDR2 SMNVEV (reference sequence). V lost 5 bases to trimming and J lost 2 bases, with 16 bases between them. This CDR3 spans 15 amino acids. The CDR3 nucleotides are TGTGCCAGCAGTATGGGTCGGGCCTCGACCTACGAGCAGTACTTC. Residues: CASSMGRASTYEQYF.

The V and J genes are TRBV28 and TRBJ1-4; D remains unclear. There are 10 residues in the CDR3. Trimming cost V 9 bases and J 3 bases, with 2 bases left between them. Germline assignment: CDR1 MDHEN and CDR2 SYDVKM. CDR3 sequence reads: CASPNEKLFF. In nucleotides, the CDR3 is TGTGCCAGTCCTAATGAAAAACTGTTTTTT.

Many counts were recorded for this clonotype. Here the CDR3 DNA reads TGCAGCGTTGAAGGGACAGGAGTTTTTGGGGCCAACGTCCTGACTTTC. Its translation is CSVEGTGVFGANVLTF. The chain employs TRBV29-1 and TRBJ2-6, with 7 bases that match TRBD1. With V trimmed by 1 base and J by 3 bases, 6 bases remained unmatched. Germline values: CDR1 SQVTM, CDR2 ANQGSEA. The CDR3 contains 16 residues.